This T cell receptor (beta chain) was sequenced in a study of graft-versus-host responses after intestinal transplantation. Only in-frame clones appear in the TCRdb table, and some are missing; sequencing was by immunoSEQ multiplex PCR. This sample has roughly 6,500 clones; around 24% occur once, and the top ten carry 4% to 4.5%. CDR1 MNHEY and CDR2 SVGAGI come from the germline V gene. This CDR3 has 16 amino acids. Trimming left V 0 bases short and J 7 bases short, with 16 bases between. The chain has TRBV6-5 and TRBJ2-1, with no clear D. This TCR derives from a human patient who was an organ donor for intestinal transplantation. The sample in question was alloreactive CD4+ T cells from a mixed lymphocyte reaction culture, obtained before transplantation. Subset specified: CFSE-low proliferating T cells sorted from roughly six-day pre-transplant mixed lymphocyte reaction (GvH or HvG direction). The CDR3 sequence is CASSYSLELGFNEQFF. The CDR3 DNA sequence: TGTGCCAGCAGTTACTCGCTGGAGTTGGGGTTTAATGAGCAGTTCTTC.